Sequencing of this TCR beta chain was carried out in a study of post-analysis software for immune sequencing data. At the level of the study: Included among the disease courses, which were recorded for the cohort, were relapsing-remitting, secondary progressive and progressive-relapsing multiple sclerosis.

Libraries were made from TCR beta cDNA, and they carried unique molecular identifiers. The authors obtained some 500,000 cDNA molecules from approximately 0.95 to 9.8 million T cells. In TCRdb, the PCR reads were re-called with MiXCR into one record per CDR3 protein. The repertoire has around 700,000 distinct CDR3 sequences, 55% to 60% of them found once; the top ten carry about 10%. This clonotype was picked up a small number of times. Its antigen remains unknown. Study-level results: There was significantly lower normalized Chao1 diversity in multiple sclerosis patients than in controls. Samples from a shared batch, those prepared together, strongly co-clustered by F measure. With TRBV5-6, TRBV5-1 and TRBV20-1 included, 5 or 6 TRBV segments were more frequent in patients than in controls.

CDR3 length equals 12 residues. V shed 10 bases, J shed 9 bases, and the junction held 9 bases outside the gene matches. From germline, CDR1 is SEHNR and CDR2 FQNEAQ (reference sequence). The chain links TRBV7-9 to TRBJ2-1; 7 nucleotides line up with TRBD2. The TCR comes from a girl between 2 and 10 years old with multiple sclerosis. The specimen was blood. The chain's CDR3 is CAMGGTAGEQFF. CDR3 in DNA: TGTGCCATGGGGGGGACCGCCGGTGAGCAGTTCTTC. The full variable domain, in which reference TRBV7-9 and TRBJ2-1 provide the parts outside the CDR3, is DTGVSQNPRHKITKRGQNVTFRCDPISEHNRLYWYRQTLGQGPEFLTYFQNEAQLEKSRLLSDRFSAERPKGSFSTLEIQRTEQGDSAMYLCAMGGTAGEQFFGPGTRLTVL.